The 24 T cell receptor beta chains below all came from one sample that was sequenced in a study of blood T cell repertoires in COVID-19. The data were produced by immunoSEQ multiplex PCR, yet TCRdb's version contains in-frame clones alone and is incomplete. The profile shows about 330,000 clones, 70% to 90% of them singletons. The sample was peripheral blood. These receptors originate from a woman between 45 and 65 years old with active or convalescent COVID-19.

This clone was picked up one time. The chain employs TRBV7-9 and TRBJ2-4; D may be TRBD1 (6 bases). V shed 6 bases and J shed 6 bases, with 18 bases lying between them. The germline V gene has CDR1 SEHNR and CDR2 FQNEAQ (reference sequence). CDR3 length equals 15 residues. DNA of the CDR3: TGTGCCAGCAGTAAATCGGACAGACCGATAAACATTCAGTACTTC. Encoded protein: CASSKSDRPINIQYF. The complete variable domain, with remaining parts taken from reference TRBV7-9 and TRBJ2-4, reads DTGVSQNPRHKITKRGQNVTFRCDPISEHNRLYWYRQTLGQGPEFLTYFQNEAQLEKSRLLSDRFSAERPKGSFSTLEIQRTEQGDSAMYLCASSKSDRPINIQYFGAGTRLSVL.

The V call is TRBV5-1, the J call TRBJ1-1, with D maybe TRBD1 (5 bases). Germline CDR1 is SGHRS and CDR2 is YFSETQ. V lost 1 base and J 1 base, leaving 11 bases between the germline ends. CDR3 length: 15 residues. Here the CDR3 DNA reads TGCGCCAGCAGCTTGAGTGCGGGGCAGAACACTGAAGCTTTCTTT. It encodes CASSLSAGQNTEAFF.

V gene TRBV19 combines with J gene TRBJ1-5; 8 bases are shared with TRBD1. The J segment lost 5 bases and the V segment lost 8 bases, leaving 11 bases of the junction unmatched. The CDR3 totals 15 residues. Germline V gene lookup returns CDR1 LNHDA and CDR2 SQIVND (reference sequence). For the CDR3, the DNA is TGTGCCAGTCAAATTGCAGGGGGCGCGGATCAGCCCCAGCATTTT. Its protein is CASQIAGGADQPQHF.

This clone was recorded a few times. The V gene is TRBV18, the J gene TRBJ1-1, with a possible D match to TRBD1 (5 bases). Germline-derived CDR1 and CDR2 are KGHSH and LQKENI. The germline V and J ends were trimmed by 1 base and 5 bases, with 14 bases remaining between them. CDR3 length: 15 residues. Here the CDR3 reads CASSPLRGGETEAFF. The CDR3 nucleotides read TGTGCCAGCTCACCACTAAGGGGAGGAGAAACTGAAGCTTTCTTT.

This clone was found a few times. The rearrangement joins TRBV4-2 to TRBJ2-1, with a tentative D call TRBD2 (6 bases). There are 16 residues in the CDR3. V was trimmed by 0 bases and J by 3 bases, leaving 12 bases between them. Germline values: CDR1 LGHNA, CDR2 YNFKEQ. The CDR3: CASSQEAGDFYNEQFF. CDR3 nucleotides: TGTGCCAGCAGCCAAGAAGCGGGTGACTTCTACAATGAGCAGTTCTTC.

The rearrangement joins TRBV6-4 to TRBJ2-1, with TRBD2 matching over 10 bases. Germline CDR1 MRHNA, CDR2 SNTAGT. V gave up 5 bases and J gave up 2 bases; unmatched junction bases: 6. The CDR3 consists of 16 residues. CDR3 region: CASSPKAGGAYNEQFF. CDR3 bases: TGTGCCAGCAGTCCTAAAGCGGGAGGGGCCTACAATGAGCAGTTCTTC.

V and J are TRBV6-5 and TRBJ2-3; 13 bases agree with TRBD2. V shed 5 bases and J 6 bases; nucleotides not matched to a gene: 2. The CDR3 totals 14 residues. The germline V gene encodes CDR1 MNHEY and CDR2 SVGAGI. The CDR3 here is CASSRTSGSDTQYF. In DNA, the CDR3 is TGTGCCAGCAGTAGGACTAGCGGGAGTGATACGCAGTATTTT.

V is TRBV28 and J is TRBJ2-7; unclear D gene. The CDR3 is 13 residues long. V was clipped by 6 bases and J by 2 bases, with 11 bases between them. Germline loops: CDR1 MDHEN, CDR2 SYDVKM. The CDR3 region has the DNA TGTGCCAGCAGCTTGGTCAGTCCCTACGAGCAGTACTTC. It encodes CASSLVSPYEQYF. The full variable domain, with the rest looked up from reference TRBV28 and TRBJ2-7, is DVKVTQSSRYLVKRTGEKVFLECVQDMDHENMFWYRQDPGLGLRLIYFSYDVKMKEKGDIPEGYSVSREKKERFSLILESASTNQTSMYLCASSLVSPYEQYFGPGTRLTVT.

CDR3 region: CAWRRRTGEGNYGYTF. The CDR3 nucleotides are TGTGCCTGGAGACGCCGGACAGGGGAAGGCAACTATGGCTACACCTTC. V and J are TRBV30 and TRBJ1-2; TRBD1 matches at 9 bases. The V and J ends lost 3 bases and 2 bases, in that order; junction bases with no gene match: 10. Per the germline V gene, CDR1 is GTSNPN and CDR2 is SVGIG (reference sequence). CDR3 length equals 16 residues.

The CDR3 nucleotides are TGTGCCAGCAGCCCAACGACAGCCAACTATGGCTACACCTTC. Its translation: CASSPTTANYGYTF. The chain couples TRBV16 to TRBJ1-2, with D possibly TRBD1 on 5 matching bases. Germline V gene lookup returns CDR1 KGHSY and CDR2 FQNENV. The CDR3 totals 14 residues. The V and J ends lost 4 bases and 2 bases respectively, with 11 bases between them.

The CDR3 sequence is CATPRLAKNIQYF. DNA of the CDR3: TGCGCCACCCCGAGGCTAGCCAAAAACATTCAGTACTTC. The J gene is TRBJ2-4, the V gene TRBV5-1; D unclear. Germline lookup yields CDR1 SGHRS and CDR2 YFSETQ. Deletions cut 9 bases from V and 0 bases from J, with 10 bases between. The CDR3 contains 13 residues.

The chain is built from TRBV7-6 and TRBJ2-7, with D tentatively TRBD2 (7 bases). Germline V gives CDR1 SGHVS, CDR2 FNYEAQ. The germline V and J ends were trimmed by 9 bases and 6 bases, with 18 bases remaining between them. The CDR3 runs to 13 residues. The CDR3 reads CASRAGEGTEQYF. In nucleotides, the CDR3 is TGTGCCAGTAGGGCAGGGGAGGGCACCGAGCAGTACTTC.

Written as DNA, the CDR3 is TGTGCCAGCACCCGGGGACAGGGAAACTATGGCTACACCTTC. Translated: CASTRGQGNYGYTF. This sequence joins TRBV6-5 and TRBJ1-2; 9 nucleotides line up with TRBD1. Germline V lookup: CDR1 MNHEY, CDR2 SVGAGI. The CDR3 contains 14 residues. V was pared by 7 bases and J by 2 bases, with 5 bases of the junction left unmatched.

CDR3 sequence reads: CASSERQGGMKKLFF. Written as DNA, the CDR3 is TGTGCCAGCAGTGAGCGTCAGGGGGGTATGAAAAAACTGTTTTTT. V is TRBV25-1 and J is TRBJ1-4; 7 bases agree with TRBD1. Germline V gene lookup returns CDR1 MGHDK and CDR2 SYGVNS. V shed 3 bases and J 9 bases; nucleotides not matched to a gene: 10. The CDR3 length is 15 residues. The full variable domain, completed using reference TRBV25-1 and TRBJ1-4, is EADIYQTPRYLVIGTGKKITLECSQTMGHDKMYWYQQDPGMELHLIHYSYGVNSTEKGDLSSESTVSRIRTEHFPLTLESARPSHTSQYLCASSERQGGMKKLFFGSGTQLSVL.

The chain carries TRBV19 and TRBJ2-3; unclear D gene. Germline lookup yields CDR1 LNHDA and CDR2 SQIVND (reference sequence). The V end was cut by 1 base, the J end by 0 bases, with 8 bases between. This CDR3 comprises 15 residues. CDR3 residues: CASSIAESSTDTQYF. The CDR3 DNA reads TGTGCCAGTAGTATAGCGGAGTCTAGCACAGATACGCAGTATTTT.

The V gene is TRBV11-2, the J gene TRBJ2-3; 12 bases line up with TRBD2. Germline V lookup: CDR1 SGHAT, CDR2 FQNNGV. V lost 5 bases, J lost 2 bases, and 11 bases stayed unmatched. The CDR3 contains 18 residues. CDR3 bases: TGTGCCAGCAGCACCCCGACTAGCGGGGGATCCATCACAGATACGCAGTATTTT. Translated: CASSTPTSGGSITDTQYF.

This clone has only a few counts. V and J are TRBV25-1 and TRBJ2-2; D not certain. Trimming removed 9 bases at V and 9 bases at J, with 8 bases between. Germline values: CDR1 MGHDK, CDR2 SYGVNS. The CDR3 runs 10 residues. This CDR3 is CASPPRELFF. The CDR3 region has the DNA TGTGCCAGTCCTCCTCGGGAGCTGTTTTTT.

This clone has only one observation. The J gene is TRBJ1-2, the V gene TRBV6-5, with 9 bases aligning to TRBD1. The V gene's germline CDR1 is MNHEY and CDR2 SVGAGI. This CDR3 is 13 amino acids long. V lost 6 bases and J lost 7; bases outside the gene matches: 6. CDR3 in DNA: TGTGCCAGCAGAAAGGGACAGGGAAGTGGCTACACCTTC. Translating it yields CASRKGQGSGYTF.

The rearrangement links TRBV6-5 to TRBJ2-7; 8 nucleotides agree with TRBD2. The CDR3 has 15 residues. In germline, CDR1 is MNHEY, CDR2 SVGAGI. J was trimmed by 5 bases and V by 6 bases; bases with no gene match: 12. The CDR3 is CASSQGGGRVDEQYF. CDR3 DNA sequence: TGTGCCAGCAGCCAAGGCGGGGGGCGCGTCGACGAGCAGTACTTC.

The V and J genes are TRBV25-1 and TRBJ2-5; the D is unclear. Germline V gene lookup returns CDR1 MGHDK and CDR2 SYGVNS. The length of the CDR3 is 14 residues. The V gene lost 3 bases and the J gene lost 5 bases, with 13 bases spanning the gap. The CDR3 protein is CASSDLRSAETQYF. CDR3 coding DNA: TGTGCCAGCAGTGACCTCCGGAGTGCGGAGACCCAGTACTTC.

This clone was detected once. CDR3 DNA sequence: TGTGCCAGTAGTATCAGGAGGGAAAACTATGGCTACACCTTC. It is translated as CASSIRRENYGYTF. This rearrangement joins TRBV19 to TRBJ1-2; no clear D gene. The CDR3 contains 14 residues. Trimming took off 3 bases at V and 2 bases at J, with 10 bases between the two ends. CDR1 LNHDA and CDR2 SQIVND come from the germline V gene (reference sequence). Combining the CDR3 with reference TRBV19 and TRBJ1-2 gives the whole variable domain DGGITQSPKYLFRKEGQNVTLSCEQNLNHDAMYWYRQDPGQGLRLIYYSQIVNDFQKGDIAEGYSVSREKKESFPLTVTSAQKNPTAFYLCASSIRRENYGYTFGSGTRLTVV.

This chain connects TRBV28 to TRBJ1-4; a weak D match, TRBD1 (5 bases). Germline lookup yields CDR1 MDHEN and CDR2 SYDVKM. The CDR3 consists of 14 residues. V dropped 6 bases and J dropped 4 bases, with 12 bases sitting between them. The chain's CDR3 is CASSYGHGNEKLFF. In DNA form, the CDR3 reads TGTGCCAGCAGCTACGGACACGGTAATGAAAAACTGTTTTTT.

The chain uses TRBV11-1 and TRBJ1-2; perhaps TRBD1 as D (5 bases). Germline lookup yields CDR1 SGHAT and CDR2 FQDESV (reference sequence). The V end was cut by 0 bases, the J end by 13 bases, with 15 bases between. This CDR3 contains 13 residues. Here the CDR3 reads CASSLAGSGLFTF. DNA for the CDR3: TGTGCCAGCAGCTTAGCTGGTTCAGGGTTGTTCACCTTC.

The V call is TRBV7-2, the J call TRBJ2-1, with a weak D call TRBD1 (6 bases). Germline CDR1 and CDR2: SGHTA and FQGNSA. The V end was cut by 3 bases, the J end by 8 bases, with 11 bases between. This CDR3 is 13 amino acids long. The CDR3 protein is CASSFDKGDEQFF. CDR3 nucleotides: TGTGCCAGCAGCTTCGACAAGGGGGATGAGCAGTTCTTC.